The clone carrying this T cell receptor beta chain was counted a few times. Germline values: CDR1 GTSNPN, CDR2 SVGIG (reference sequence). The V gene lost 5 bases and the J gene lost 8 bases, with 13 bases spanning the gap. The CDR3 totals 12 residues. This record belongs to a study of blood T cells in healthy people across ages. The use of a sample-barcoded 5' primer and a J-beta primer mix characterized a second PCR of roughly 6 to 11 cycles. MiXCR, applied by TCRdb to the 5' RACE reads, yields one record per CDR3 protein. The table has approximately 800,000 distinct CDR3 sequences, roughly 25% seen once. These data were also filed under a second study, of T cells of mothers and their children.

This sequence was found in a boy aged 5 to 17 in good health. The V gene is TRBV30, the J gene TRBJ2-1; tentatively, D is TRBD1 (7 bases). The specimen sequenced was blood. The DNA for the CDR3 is TGTGCCTGGGGAGGGGGCACATATGAGCAGTTCTTC. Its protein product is CAWGGGTYEQFF.